These 3 T cell receptor beta chains share one sample of origin, sequenced in a study of blood T cell repertoires in COVID-19. TCRdb's copy holds only in-frame clones and misses some; the assay was immunoSEQ multiplex PCR. The sample lists about 42,000 clones, 80% to 90% occurring once. Sequencing input: peripheral blood. Receptors originate from a human donor in a cohort sampled during active COVID-19.

V and J are TRBV5-5 and TRBJ2-1; D perhaps matches TRBD2 (7 bases). Germline V gene data show CDR1 as SGHKS and CDR2 as YYEKEE (reference sequence). The CDR3 has 14 residues. Trimming took off 4 bases at V and 6 bases at J, with 14 bases between the two ends. The CDR3 protein is CASSRGASGNEQFF. DNA for the CDR3: TGTGCCAGCAGCCGGGGGGCCAGCGGCAATGAGCAGTTCTTC.

Of note for this clone: The junction and the germline gene differ at one end; a read error may be behind it. The J gene is TRBJ2-5, the V gene TRBV7-7; D gene ambiguous. In germline, CDR1 is SSHAT, CDR2 FNYEAQ (reference sequence). The CDR3 is 13 residues long. DNA for the CDR3: TGTGCTAGCAGCCTGACATACCAAGAGACCCAGTACTTC. The encoded protein is CASSLTYQETQYF.

The chain is built from TRBV6-6 and TRBJ2-7; a weak D match, TRBD2 (5 bases). The CDR3 spans 13 residues. Germline V lookup: CDR1 MNHNY, CDR2 SVGAGI (reference sequence). V was cut by 2 bases and J by 9 bases, with 14 bases left in between. Written as DNA, the CDR3 is TGTGCCAGCAGTTACGCCCTCGACTATTCGCAGTACTTC. Its protein is CASSYALDYSQYF.